These 22 T cell receptor beta chains originate from one sample sequenced in a study of blood T cell repertoires in COVID-19. Method: immunoSEQ multiplex PCR; TCRdb's copy keeps in-frame clones and lacks some. The table lists 250,000 to 350,000 clones, roughly 84% of them singletons. Input material: peripheral blood. These receptors were taken from a human donor with COVID-19, enrolled during active disease. The donor label of this sample is uncertain.

V and J are TRBV9 and TRBJ2-1; TRBD1 aligns across 8 bases. Per germline, CDR1 SGDLS and CDR2 YYNGEE. The V segment lost 3 bases and the J segment 4 bases; nucleotides outside the gene matches: 12. This CDR3 has 17 amino acids. The CDR3 region has the DNA TGTGCCAGCAGCGCGCAAGCGGCAGGGGGCAGGTACAATGAGCAGTTCTTC. Protein sequence: CASSAQAAGGRYNEQFF.

This clone was found once. V gene TRBV30 combines with J gene TRBJ2-2; D might be TRBD1 (6 bases). The V and J ends lost 2 bases and 5 bases respectively, with 12 bases between them. This CDR3 contains 14 residues. Germline V gene data show CDR1 as GTSNPN and CDR2 as SVGIG (reference sequence). The CDR3 DNA reads TGTGCCTGGAGTCAGGGGACGGGGACCGGGGAGCTGTTTTTT. This codes for CAWSQGTGTGELFF. The complete variable domain, with remaining parts taken from reference TRBV30 and TRBJ2-2, reads SQTIHQWPATLVQPVGSPLSLECTVEGTSNPNLYWYRQAAGRGLQLLFYSVGIGQISSEVPQNLSASRPQDRQFILSSKKLLLSDSGFYLCAWSQGTGTGELFFGEGSRLTVL.

The V call is TRBV6-1, the J call TRBJ2-7; possibly TRBD1 for D (5 bases). The CDR3 has 13 amino acids. The ends were cut back, 2 bases at V and 0 bases at J, with 5 bases in the middle. CDR1 and CDR2 (germline): MNHNS, SASEGT. The CDR3, as DNA: TGTGCCAGCAGTGAACAGGGCTCCTACGAGCAGTACTTC. Its translation: CASSEQGSYEQYF.

Only a few counts were recorded for this clone. The chain employs TRBV28 and TRBJ1-2; 9 bases fit TRBD1. The CDR3 runs to 17 residues. The germline gives CDR1 MDHEN, CDR2 SYDVKM. V was clipped by 8 bases and J by 1 base; unmatched bases: 14. CDR3 nucleotides: TGTGCCAGCTACCAACGGCCGGGACAGGGACATAACTATGGCTACACCTTC. This gives the protein CASYQRPGQGHNYGYTF.

The DNA of the CDR3 is TGCAGCGCCCCTGAAAGCGGGAGAGTCCCGGACAATGAGCAGTTCTTC. It translates to CSAPESGRVPDNEQFF. The chain has TRBV29-1 and TRBJ2-1; 8 bases match TRBD2. CDR3 length: 16 amino acids. Germline CDR1 SQVTM, CDR2 ANQGSEA. With 7 bases clipped from V and 5 bases from J, the junction kept 16 bases outside the gene matches.

In DNA, the CDR3 is TGTGCCAGCAGTTTGGCGACAGGGCAGTTCTTC. As protein: CASSLATGQFF. The chain couples TRBV28 to TRBJ2-1, with D possibly being TRBD1 (6 bases). V gave up 3 bases and J gave up 12 bases, with 9 bases separating them. The CDR3 runs 11 residues. Germline CDR1 reads MDHEN; CDR2 reads SYDVKM.

This chain links TRBV4-1 with TRBJ2-7; perhaps TRBD1 as D (5 bases). The ends were cut back, 0 bases at V and 7 bases at J, with 25 bases in the middle. CDR1 is MGHRA and CDR2 is YSYEKL in the germline V gene. This CDR3 spans 18 amino acids. CDR3 DNA sequence: TGCGCCAGCAGCCAAGATCTTTCCCGTACCAGACAGTTGCCGGAGCAGTACTTC. This sequence encodes CASSQDLSRTRQLPEQYF.

The CDR3 sequence: CASSLAFGLAGVNTYEQYF. DNA for the CDR3: TGTGCCAGCAGCTTGGCTTTCGGACTAGCGGGAGTGAATACCTACGAGCAGTACTTC. The J gene is TRBJ2-7, the V gene TRBV5-8; 13 bases fit TRBD2. Germline trimming cut 0 bases from V and 2 bases from J; bases unmatched to any gene: 11. Germline lookup yields CDR1 SGHTS and CDR2 YDEGEE. The CDR3 has 19 amino acids.

The CDR3 DNA follows: TGTGCCAGCAGCGTATTTCCGGGACTAGCTCAGGGTGAGCAGTTCTTC. Translation gives CASSVFPGLAQGEQFF. The chain combines TRBV9 with TRBJ2-1, with 9 bases that match TRBD2. CDR1 is SGDLS and CDR2 is YYNGEE in the germline V gene. V shed 1 base and J 9 bases; nucleotides not matched to a gene: 11. The length of the CDR3 is 16 residues.

V and J are TRBV19 and TRBJ2-2; unclear D gene. V was pared by 3 bases and J by 6 bases, with 11 bases between. CDR3 size: 14 residues. The V gene's germline CDR1 is LNHDA and CDR2 SQIVND (reference sequence). CDR3 in amino acids: CASSIGQPPGELFF. CDR3 in DNA: TGTGCCAGTAGTATTGGGCAGCCTCCCGGGGAGCTGTTTTTT.

CDR3 in amino acids: CASTISLGTSGVGAKNIQYF. CDR3 DNA sequence: TGTGCCAGCACCATCTCCCTGGGAACTAGCGGAGTGGGGGCCAAAAACATTCAGTACTTC. J is TRBJ2-4 and V is TRBV7-9, with 8 positions matching TRBD2. This CDR3 region has 20 residues. V shed 7 bases and J 1 base; nucleotides not matched to a gene: 21. From germline, CDR1 is SEHNR and CDR2 FQNEAQ (reference sequence).

V and J are TRBV19 and TRBJ2-1; maybe TRBD2 (6 bases). The V end lost 3 bases, the J end lost 7 bases, and 16 bases lay between the germline ends. CDR1 is LNHDA and CDR2 is SQIVND in the germline V gene (reference sequence). The CDR3 length is 15 residues. The CDR3 loop reads CASSMSGGSRNEQFF. For the CDR3, the DNA is TGTGCCAGTAGTATGAGTGGGGGGTCGAGGAATGAGCAGTTCTTC. The complete variable domain, with remaining parts taken from reference TRBV19 and TRBJ2-1, reads DGGITQSPKYLFRKEGQNVTLSCEQNLNHDAMYWYRQDPGQGLRLIYYSQIVNDFQKGDIAEGYSVSREKKESFPLTVTSAQKNPTAFYLCASSMSGGSRNEQFFGPGTRLTVL.

The chain couples TRBV12-3 or TRBV12-4 to TRBJ1-2; 12 bases fit TRBD1. This CDR3 has 13 amino acids. Trimming at V came to 5 bases and at J to 7 bases, leaving 2 bases not matched to a gene. The CDR3 region is CASSGTGGGGYTF. The CDR3 coding sequence is TGTGCCAGCAGTGGGACAGGGGGCGGTGGCTACACCTTC.

This clone has a count of ten or more. The chain joins TRBV10-2 to TRBJ2-7; D is uncertain. This CDR3 has 15 amino acids. The ends were cut back, 5 bases at V and 2 bases at J, with 16 bases in the middle. Germline V gene sequence: CDR1 WSHSY, CDR2 SAAADI. Here the CDR3 reads CASSSLPQIPYEQYF. The CDR3 DNA reads as TGCGCCAGCAGTTCACTTCCACAGATCCCCTACGAGCAGTACTTC.

This clone was counted ten times or more. J is TRBJ2-3 and V is TRBV9, with 11 bases lining up with TRBD2. The CDR3 length is 16 residues. Germline CDR1 is SGDLS and CDR2 is YYNGEE. V lost 2 bases, J lost 5 bases, and 7 bases stayed unmatched. This CDR3 is CASSVALAGAEDTQYF. CDR3 nucleotide sequence: TGTGCCAGCAGCGTCGCACTAGCGGGAGCTGAAGATACGCAGTATTTT. The complete variable domain, with remaining parts taken from reference TRBV9 and TRBJ2-3, reads DSGVTQTPKHLITATGQRVTLRCSPRSGDLSVYWYQQSLDQGLQFLIQYYNGEERAKGNILERFSAQQFPDLHSELNLSSLELGDSALYFCASSVALAGAEDTQYFGPGTRLTVL.

This chain links TRBV5-1 with TRBJ1-2; 8 bases match TRBD1. Germline-derived CDR1 and CDR2 are SGHRS and YFSETQ. V lost 5 bases to trimming and J lost 4 bases; unmatched junction nucleotides: 10. CDR3 length: 15 residues. CDR3 sequence: CASSTPTGGSYGYTF. CDR3 sequence (DNA): TGCGCCAGCAGTACGCCTACAGGGGGTAGCTATGGCTACACCTTC.

This clone was picked up many times. The CDR3 region has the DNA TGTGCCAGCAGTCCCGGGACAGACACTCTGGACGAGCAGTACTTC. This sequence encodes CASSPGTDTLDEQYF. The rearrangement uses TRBV28 and TRBJ2-7; 7 bases line up with TRBD1. The germline CDR1 and CDR2 sequences are MDHEN and SYDVKM. This CDR3 spans 15 amino acids. Trimming removed 5 bases from V and 5 bases from J; junction bases left unmatched: 12.

J is TRBJ2-7 and V is TRBV5-8, with TRBD1 matching 11 bases. Losses at the gene ends were 4 bases for V and 3 bases for J; bases not matched to a gene: 12. The CDR3 runs 17 residues. Looked up from germline, CDR1 is SGHTS and CDR2 is YDEGEE. CDR3 loop: CASSGEYGTGGIYEQYF. The DNA of the CDR3 is TGTGCCAGCAGCGGCGAATATGGGACAGGGGGTATCTACGAGCAGTACTTC.

The V call is TRBV5-4, the J call TRBJ2-1; TRBD2 might be the D (6 bases). The CDR3 has 16 residues. The germline V gene encodes CDR1 SGHNT and CDR2 YYREEE (reference sequence). V dropped 0 bases and J dropped 10 bases, with 20 bases sitting between them. The CDR3 here is CASSLVGGRLAIEQFF. CDR3 nucleotide sequence: TGTGCCAGCAGCTTGGTGGGGGGAAGGCTAGCTATCGAGCAGTTCTTC.

The chain joins TRBV29-1 to TRBJ2-7, with 13 bases identical to TRBD2. Germline CDR1 reads SQVTM; CDR2 reads ANQGSEA. V was clipped by 4 bases and J by 4 bases; unmatched bases: 7. The length of the CDR3 is 15 residues. CDR3 DNA sequence: TGCAGCGTTGGGGGACTAGCGGGGACCGGGTACGAGCAGTACTTC. Its protein is CSVGGLAGTGYEQYF.

The table lists this clone with a count of one. The sample holds other DNA sequences that translate to the same CDR3. V is TRBV6-4 and J is TRBJ1-1, with D possibly TRBD1 on 5 matching bases. Germline CDR1 MRHNA, CDR2 SNTAGT. CDR3 length: 13 residues. V was cut by 6 bases and J by 1 base, with 9 bases left in between. The CDR3 loop reads CASSVDRNTEAFF. The CDR3 DNA follows: TGTGCCAGCAGCGTCGACAGGAACACTGAAGCTTTCTTT.

The chain joins TRBV7-2 to TRBJ2-5, with D possibly TRBD2 on 5 matching bases. Per germline, CDR1 SGHTA and CDR2 FQGNSA. This CDR3 spans 16 amino acids. V lost 0 bases to trimming and J lost 4 bases, with 15 bases between them. CDR3 in amino acids: CASSLARAVEVETQYF. Here the CDR3 DNA reads TGTGCCAGCAGCTTAGCGCGGGCGGTAGAGGTAGAGACCCAGTACTTC. Full variable domain (missing parts from reference TRBV7-2 and TRBJ2-5): GAGVSQSPSNKVTEKGKDVELRCDPISGHTALYWYRQSLGQGLEFLIYFQGNSAPDKSGLPSDRFSAERTGGSVSTLTIQRTQQEDSAVYLCASSLARAVEVETQYFGPGTRLLVL.